This TCR beta chain appears in the sequencing data of a study of response to subunit inactivated influenza vaccine. TCRdb analysed the RT-PCR reads with MiXCR anew, one entry per CDR3 protein. The sample has roughly 700,000 distinct CDR3 sequences, approximately 15% seen once; the top ten hold less than 9%. The clonotype originates from a man aged 45-65 years who received an inactivated influenza vaccine. The material was PBMCs from blood, obtained around two weeks before vaccination.

The CDR3 DNA reads as TGCAGTGCTAGAGACGTCGAGGCCAACGTCCTGACTTTC. It encodes CSARDVEANVLTF. This chain links TRBV20-1 with TRBJ2-6; unclear D gene. Per the germline V gene, CDR1 is DFQATT and CDR2 is SNEGSKA (reference sequence). V was clipped by 0 bases and J by 6 bases, with 6 bases between them. CDR3 length: 13 residues.